This is a list of T cell receptor beta chains from one sample in a study of shared clonotypes between healthy human individuals. Repertoires were generated with immunoSEQ multiplex PCR, while TCRdb's copy carries only in-frame clones and drops some. The repertoire holds approximately 2.5 million clones, with roughly 93% as singletons. The sample was naive CD4+ T cells from PBMCs. Source of these receptors: a man younger than 30 in good health. Some clones in this sample may be carry-over from other donors' samples. The CDR3 runs from the conserved cysteine through the conserved F or W. A D gene is named only where the DNA matches it firmly. Part of the rows lack a size; the others show once, few, many or a class for expanded clones.

abundance	d_gene	v_gene	j_gene	CDR3nt	CDR3aa
NA	TRBD1	TRBV4-1	TRBJ2-5	TGCGCCAGCAGCCAAGTAAGGGGGCAGGGGCAAGAGACCCAGTACTTC	CASSQVRGQGQETQYF
NA	NA	TRBV7-2	TRBJ2-3	TGTGCCAGCAGCTTAGCTAGGGGCACAGATACGCAGTATTTT	CASSLARGTDTQYF
NA	NA	TRBV7-3	TRBJ2-1	TGTGCCAGCAGCTTAGGGACGAGGGTCAATGAGCAGTTCTTC	CASSLGTRVNEQFF
NA	TRBD2	TRBV4-1	TRBJ2-1	TGCGCCAGCAGCCAAGATGGGAGTTCGCGTCTAGCGGGAGCCTACAATGAGCAGTTCTTC	CASSQDGSSRLAGAYNEQFF
NA	TRBD2	TRBV18	TRBJ2-1	TGTGCCAGCTCACCTACACTAGCGGGAGGAGACAATGAGCAGTTCTTC	CASSPTLAGGDNEQFF
NA	TRBD2	TRBV5-4	TRBJ2-7	TGTGCCAGCAGCTTGGGGGAGGGCTACGAGCAGTACTTC	CASSLGEGYEQYF
once	NA	TRBV19	TRBJ1-1	TGTGCCAGTAGTATAGTCGGGGGGGCTCTGGCTTTCTTT	CASSIVGGALAFF
NA	TRBD2	TRBV5-1	TRBJ2-2	TGCGCCAGCAGCTTGCTGACTAGCGGGGGCACCGGGGAGCTGTTTTTT	CASSLLTSGGTGELFF
NA	NA	TRBV6-1	TRBJ2-3	TGTGCCAGCAGTTGGGACCCGGGGGATACGCAGTATTTT	CASSWDPGDTQYF
NA	NA	TRBV5-1	TRBJ2-1	TGCGCCAGCAGCTTGGTCCGGGATGAGCAGTTCTTC	CASSLVRDEQFF
NA	NA	TRBV9	TRBJ2-1	TGTGCCAGCAGCGCTGCTAGCGCAACCTACAATGAGCAGTTCTTC	CASSAASATYNEQFF
NA	TRBD1	TRBV7-9	TRBJ2-7	TGTGCCAGCAGCTTAGGATTTGCAGGGGGCGACGAGCAGTACTTC	CASSLGFAGGDEQYF
NA	TRBD2	TRBV19	TRBJ2-3	TGTGCCAGTAGTAGTTTAGCGGGAGGCGCAGATACGCAGTATTTT	CASSSLAGGADTQYF
NA	NA	TRBV6-5	TRBJ2-5	TGTGCCAGCAATCGTGGTGCCCAAGAGACCCAGTACTTC	CASNRGAQETQYF
NA	NA	TRBV11-3	TRBJ2-2	TGTGCCAGCAGCTTAGGGGTGGGAGACACCGGGGAGCTGTTTTTT	CASSLGVGDTGELFF
NA	NA	TRBV5-1	TRBJ2-7	TGCGCCAGCAGCGCCCCCACCTACGAGCAGTACTTC	CASSAPTYEQYF
once	NA	TRBV4-2	TRBJ2-7	TGTGCCAGCAGCCACCCCACACAGGGAGGGAGTTCCTACGAGCAGTACTTC	CASSHPTQGGSSYEQYF
NA	NA	TRBV28	TRBJ1-5	TGTGCCAGCAGTTTACTCGGGAATGCCCAGCATTTT	CASSLLGNAQHF
NA	NA	TRBV7-2	TRBJ2-7	TGTGCCAGCAGCTTTCAGCGGAGCTCCTACGAGCAGTACTTC	CASSFQRSSYEQYF
NA	NA	TRBV6-1	TRBJ2-7	TGTGCCAGCAGTTCCCGGACCGCCTCGGTCGAGCAGTACTTC	CASSSRTASVEQYF
NA	TRBD1	TRBV7-2	TRBJ2-2	TGTGCCAGCAGCTTAGTGTCGACAGGGCGGAACGGGGAGCTGTTTTTT	CASSLVSTGRNGELFF
NA	NA	TRBV28	TRBJ1-4	TGTGCCAGCACCCCCATGGAGGGGGGTGAAAAACTGTTTTTT	CASTPMEGGEKLFF
NA	NA	TRBV2	TRBJ2-6	TGTGCCAGCACGGCCTCGGGGACCGGGGCCAACGTCCTGACTTTC	CASTASGTGANVLTF
NA	NA	TRBV6-1	TRBJ2-7	TGTGCCAGCAGTGAAACGTATCTACGCCTCTCCTACGAGCAGTACTTC	CASSETYLRLSYEQYF
NA	TRBD1	TRBV6-6	TRBJ2-3	TGTGCCAGCAGTTACCCGGGACAGGGTTCAGATACGCAGTATTTT	CASSYPGQGSDTQYF
NA	NA	TRBV7-9	TRBJ2-2	TGTGCCAGCAGCTTAGCCGGGTCCGGGGAGCTGTTTTTT	CASSLAGSGELFF
NA	TRBD1	TRBV5-1	TRBJ2-5	TGCGCCAGCAGCTCGGACAGGGCCGAGACCCAGTACTTC	CASSSDRAETQYF
NA	TRBD1	TRBV5-1	TRBJ1-1	TGCGCCAGCAGCATCCGACAGGGGGCCACGAACACTGAAGCTTTCTTT	CASSIRQGATNTEAFF
NA	TRBD2	TRBV5-5	TRBJ2-5	TGTGCCGGGGAGGGAGGGCCCGAAGAGACCCAGTACTTC	CAGEGGPEETQYF
NA	NA	TRBV5-1	TRBJ2-7	TGCGCCAGCAGCCCGGGGGGCAGGAGCTCCTACGAGCAGTACTTC	CASSPGGRSSYEQYF
NA	NA	TRBV27	TRBJ2-1	TGTGCCAGCAGTTTAGTAACTGACAGGACCCTTGGCAATGAGCAGTTCTTC	CASSLVTDRTLGNEQFF
NA	NA	TRBV7-8	TRBJ1-1	TGTGCCAGCAGCTTAGTTGGAGGGGACACTGAAGCTTTCTTT	CASSLVGGDTEAFF
NA	NA	TRBV27	TRBJ2-7	TGTGCCAGCAGTCCCTTCCCCTGGAGCGGGCAGAGCTCCTACGAGCAGTACTTC	CASSPFPWSGQSSYEQYF
NA	TRBD2	TRBV27	TRBJ2-7	TGTGCCAGCAGTTTATCCGGACTAGCGGGGACCTCCTACGAGCAGTACTTC	CASSLSGLAGTSYEQYF
NA	TRBD1	TRBV27	TRBJ2-2	TGTGCCAGCACCAAACAGGGGTACACCGGGGAGCTGTTTTTT	CASTKQGYTGELFF
NA	NA	TRBV10-3	TRBJ2-1	TGTGCCATCAGTGAGAAAGGAGATGAGCAGTTCTTC	CAISEKGDEQFF
NA	NA	TRBV29-1	TRBJ2-4	TGCAGCGTCGCAGAATCGGGAGCCAAAAACATTCAGTACTTC	CSVAESGAKNIQYF
NA	TRBD1	TRBV10-3	TRBJ1-4	TGTGCCATCAGTGGGAACAGGGGCACTAATGAAAAACTGTTTTTT	CAISGNRGTNEKLFF
NA	NA	TRBV6-1	TRBJ2-5	TGTGCCACCCGGGACCGGCTCAGATTATGGACCCAGTACTTC	CATRDRLRLWTQYF
NA	TRBD2	TRBV10-1	TRBJ2-1	TGCGCCAGCAGTGCGGCAGGGCCGACTAGCGGGCGAGACAATGAGCAGTTCTTC	CASSAAGPTSGRDNEQFF
NA	NA	TRBV7-9	TRBJ2-2	TGTGCCAGCAGCTTCCCATCGGACACCGGGGAGCTGTTTTTT	CASSFPSDTGELFF
NA	NA	TRBV9	TRBJ2-3	TGTGCCAGCAGCGTACGGGAGACAGATACGCAGTATTTT	CASSVRETDTQYF
few	NA	TRBV4-1	TRBJ1-5	TGCGCCAGCAGCCAAGGGGGGGTAAATCAGCCCCAGCATTTT	CASSQGGVNQPQHF
NA	NA	TRBV6-5	TRBJ1-5	TGTGCCAGCAGCTCCTTTGGGGCCGGCAATCAGCCCCAGCATTTT	CASSSFGAGNQPQHF
NA	NA	TRBV6-6	TRBJ1-5	TGTGCCATCTCAGCCGGGGCGCGACAGCCCCAGCATTTT	CAISAGARQPQHF
NA	NA	TRBV6-5	TRBJ1-1	TGTGCCAGCAAACGGGGGGCTATCGAAAACACTGAAGCTTTCTTT	CASKRGAIENTEAFF
NA	NA	TRBV28	TRBJ1-1	TGTGCCAGCAGACCCATGAAGACGGAGAACACTGAAGCTTTCTTT	CASRPMKTENTEAFF
NA	NA	TRBV28	TRBJ1-1	TGTGCCAGCACCCCACGGGTTGATGGAGCTTTCTTT	CASTPRVDGAFF
NA	TRBD1	TRBV7-8	TRBJ2-7	TGTGCCAGCAGCTTACTCGGACAGGCATCCTACGAGCAGTACTTC	CASSLLGQASYEQYF
NA	NA	TRBV29-1	TRBJ2-1	TGCAGCGCCAAGGGGGGGACAGAAACGTACAATGAGCAGTTCTTC	CSAKGGTETYNEQFF
NA	TRBD1	TRBV5-1	TRBJ2-1	TGCGCCAGCAGCGCCGGGACAGGGGGGTACAATGAGCAGTTCTTC	CASSAGTGGYNEQFF
NA	TRBD2	TRBV6-5	TRBJ2-1	TGTGCCAGCAGTCGACTAGCGGGAGCTAGTGAGCAGTTCTTC	CASSRLAGASEQFF
NA	TRBD1	TRBV27	TRBJ2-2	TGTGCCAGCAGTTTAAGGGCCGGGACAGGGGTACCCAACGGGGAGCTGTTTTTT	CASSLRAGTGVPNGELFF
NA	TRBD2	TRBV14	TRBJ2-2	TGTGCCAGCAGTCCCGGGACTAGCGGGACCTCCGGGGAGCTGTTTTTT	CASSPGTSGTSGELFF
NA	NA	TRBV28	TRBJ1-3	TGTGCCAGCAGTGAGGGGGGCCCACTCTCTGGAAACACCATATATTTT	CASSEGGPLSGNTIYF